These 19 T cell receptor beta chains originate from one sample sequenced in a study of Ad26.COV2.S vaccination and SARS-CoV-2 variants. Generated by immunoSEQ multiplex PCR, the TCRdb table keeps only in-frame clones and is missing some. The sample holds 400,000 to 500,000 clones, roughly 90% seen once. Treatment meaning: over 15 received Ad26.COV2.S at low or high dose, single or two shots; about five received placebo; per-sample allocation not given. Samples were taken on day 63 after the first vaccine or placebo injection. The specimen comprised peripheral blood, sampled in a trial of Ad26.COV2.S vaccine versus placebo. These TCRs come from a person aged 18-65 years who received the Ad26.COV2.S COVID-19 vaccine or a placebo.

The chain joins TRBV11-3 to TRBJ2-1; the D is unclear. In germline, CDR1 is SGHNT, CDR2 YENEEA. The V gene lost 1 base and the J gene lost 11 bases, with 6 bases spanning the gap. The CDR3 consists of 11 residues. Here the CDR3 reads CASSLGPQQFF. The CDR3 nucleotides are TGTGCCAGCAGCTTAGGCCCCCAGCAGTTCTTC.

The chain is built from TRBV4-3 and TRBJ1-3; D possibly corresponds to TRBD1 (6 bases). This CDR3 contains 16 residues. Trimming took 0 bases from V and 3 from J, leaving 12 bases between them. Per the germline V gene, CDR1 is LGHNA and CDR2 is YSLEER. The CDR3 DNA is TGCGCCAGCAGCCAAGATTTGGGGGCAGGTGGAAACACCATATATTTT. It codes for CASSQDLGAGGNTIYF.

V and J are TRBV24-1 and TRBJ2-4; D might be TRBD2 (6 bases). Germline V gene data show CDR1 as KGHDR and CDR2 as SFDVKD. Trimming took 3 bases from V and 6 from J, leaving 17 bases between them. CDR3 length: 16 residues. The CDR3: CATSDPQGARGNIQYF. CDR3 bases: TGTGCCACCAGTGATCCTCAAGGGGCGCGGGGAAACATTCAGTACTTC.

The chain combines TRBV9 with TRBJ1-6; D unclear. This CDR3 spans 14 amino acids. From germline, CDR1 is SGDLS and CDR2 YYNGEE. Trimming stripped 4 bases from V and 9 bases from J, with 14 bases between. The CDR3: CASSPGGGRSPLHF. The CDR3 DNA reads TGTGCCAGCAGCCCGGGTGGTGGGCGTTCACCCCTCCACTTT.

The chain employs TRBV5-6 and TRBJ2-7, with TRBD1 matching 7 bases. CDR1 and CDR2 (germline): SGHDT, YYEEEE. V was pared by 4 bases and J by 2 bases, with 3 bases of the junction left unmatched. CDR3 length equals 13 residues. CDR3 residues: CASSGDRPYEQYF. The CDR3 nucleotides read TGTGCCAGCAGCGGGGACAGACCCTACGAGCAGTACTTC.

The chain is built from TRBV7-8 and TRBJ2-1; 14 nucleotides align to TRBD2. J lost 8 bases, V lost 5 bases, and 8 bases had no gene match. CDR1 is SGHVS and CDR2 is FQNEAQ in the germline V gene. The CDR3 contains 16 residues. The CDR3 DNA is TGTGCCAGCAGCCCCTGGACTAGCGGGGGGTTGTATGAGCAGTTCTTC. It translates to CASSPWTSGGLYEQFF.

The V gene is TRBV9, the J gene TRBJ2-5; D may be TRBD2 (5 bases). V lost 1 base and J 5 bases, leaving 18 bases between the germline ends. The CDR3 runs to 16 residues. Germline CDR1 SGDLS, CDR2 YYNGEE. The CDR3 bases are TGTGCCAGCAGCGTAAGTAGCGACGGCGCCGGGGAGACCCAGTACTTC. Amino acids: CASSVSSDGAGETQYF.

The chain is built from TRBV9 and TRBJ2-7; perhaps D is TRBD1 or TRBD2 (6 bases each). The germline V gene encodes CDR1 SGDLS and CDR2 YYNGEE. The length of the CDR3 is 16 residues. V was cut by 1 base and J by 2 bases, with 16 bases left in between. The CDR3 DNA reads TGTGCCAGCAGCGTATTTTCCGTGGGGGGCGCCTACGAGCAGTACTTC. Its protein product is CASSVFSVGGAYEQYF.

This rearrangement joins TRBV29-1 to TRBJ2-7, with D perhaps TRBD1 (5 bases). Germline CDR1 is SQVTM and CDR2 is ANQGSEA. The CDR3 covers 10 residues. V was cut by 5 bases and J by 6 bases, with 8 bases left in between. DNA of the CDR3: TGCAGCGTTACAGGTAGCGAGCAGTACTTC. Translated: CSVTGSEQYF.

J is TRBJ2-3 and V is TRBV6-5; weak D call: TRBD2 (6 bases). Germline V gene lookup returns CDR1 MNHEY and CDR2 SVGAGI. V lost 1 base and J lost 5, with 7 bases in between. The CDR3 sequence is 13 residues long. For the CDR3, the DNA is TGTGCCAGCAGTTACTGGGGAGGAGATACGCAGTATTTT. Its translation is CASSYWGGDTQYF.

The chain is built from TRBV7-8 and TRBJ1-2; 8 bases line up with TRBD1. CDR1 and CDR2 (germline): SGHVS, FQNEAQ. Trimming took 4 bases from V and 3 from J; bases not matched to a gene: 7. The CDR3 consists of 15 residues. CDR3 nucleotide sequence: TGTGCCAGCAGCTCAGGACAGGGACTTTACTATGGCTACACCTTC. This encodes CASSSGQGLYYGYTF. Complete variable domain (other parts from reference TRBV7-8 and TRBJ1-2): GAGVSQSPRYKVAKRGQDVALRCDPISGHVSLFWYQQALGQGPEFLTYFQNEAQLDKSGLPSDRFFAERPEGSVSTLKIQRTQQEDSAVYLCASSSGQGLYYGYTFGSGTRLTVV.

The CDR3 region is CASSIVGFTDTQYF. CDR3 coding DNA: TGTGCCAGTAGTATCGTGGGTTTTACAGATACGCAGTATTTT. This chain links TRBV19 with TRBJ2-3; D is uncertain. The CDR3 is made up of 14 amino acids. Trimming took off 3 bases at V and 3 bases at J, with 10 bases between the two ends. In germline, CDR1 is LNHDA, CDR2 SQIVND (reference sequence).

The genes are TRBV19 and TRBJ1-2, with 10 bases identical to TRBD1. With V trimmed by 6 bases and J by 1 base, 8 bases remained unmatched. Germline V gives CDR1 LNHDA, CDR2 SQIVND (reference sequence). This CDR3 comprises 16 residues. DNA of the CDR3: TGTGCCAGTAGCCCCCCCCGGGACAGGGGTAACTATGGCTACACCTTC. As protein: CASSPPRDRGNYGYTF.

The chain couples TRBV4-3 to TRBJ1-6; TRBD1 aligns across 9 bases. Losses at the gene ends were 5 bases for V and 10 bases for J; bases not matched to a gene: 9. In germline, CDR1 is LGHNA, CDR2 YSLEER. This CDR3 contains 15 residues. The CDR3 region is CASSKGQGFHSPLHF. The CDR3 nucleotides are TGCGCCAGCAGCAAGGGACAGGGTTTCCACTCACCCCTCCACTTT.

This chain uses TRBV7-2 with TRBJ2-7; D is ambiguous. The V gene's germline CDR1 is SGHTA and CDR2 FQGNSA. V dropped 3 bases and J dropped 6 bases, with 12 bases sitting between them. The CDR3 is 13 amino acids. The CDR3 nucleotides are TGTGCCAGCAGCTTCGGCCTAGATCGCGAGCAGTACTTC. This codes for CASSFGLDREQYF.

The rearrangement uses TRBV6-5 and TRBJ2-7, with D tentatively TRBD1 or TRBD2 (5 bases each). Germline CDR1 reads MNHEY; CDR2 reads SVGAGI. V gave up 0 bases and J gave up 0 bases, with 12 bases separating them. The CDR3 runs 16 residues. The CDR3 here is CASSYSEGTSSYEQYF. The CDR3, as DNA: TGTGCCAGCAGTTACTCCGAGGGGACCAGCTCCTACGAGCAGTACTTC.

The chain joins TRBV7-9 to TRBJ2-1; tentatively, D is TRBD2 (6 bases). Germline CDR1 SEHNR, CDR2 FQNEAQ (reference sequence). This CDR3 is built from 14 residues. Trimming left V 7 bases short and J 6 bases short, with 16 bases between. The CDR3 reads CASTLLAEVNEQFF. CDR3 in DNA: TGTGCCAGCACGTTACTAGCCGAAGTCAATGAGCAGTTCTTC.

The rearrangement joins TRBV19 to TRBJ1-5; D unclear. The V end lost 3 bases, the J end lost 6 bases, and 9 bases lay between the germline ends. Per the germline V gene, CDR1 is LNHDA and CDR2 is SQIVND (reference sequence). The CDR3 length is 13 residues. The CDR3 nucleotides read TGTGCCAGTAGTATTCGGGTCCCTCAGCCCCAGCATTTT. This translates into CASSIRVPQPQHF.

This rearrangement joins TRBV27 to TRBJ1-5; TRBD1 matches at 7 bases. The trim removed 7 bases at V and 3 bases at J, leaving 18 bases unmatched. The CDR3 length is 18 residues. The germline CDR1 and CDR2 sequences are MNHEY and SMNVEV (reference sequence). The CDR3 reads CASNTQLTGRSINQPQHF. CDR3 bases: TGTGCCAGCAATACCCAGTTGACAGGGAGGAGTATCAATCAGCCCCAGCATTTT.